These 6 T cell receptor beta chains came from one sample sequenced in a study of OX40 agonist ivuxolimab in advanced cancers. The method behind the library was the immunoSEQ multiplex PCR assay. Held by TCRdb, this immuneACCESS table contains in-frame sequences only and omits some clones. Under half of the omission traces to an unresolved V gene where checked; the cause of the rest is unknown. The sample table lists 53,000 or so clones, more than 70% of them with a count of one. Together, the top ten hold about 4.5% of the sample. Sample: CD4+ or CD8+ T cells sorted from blood, taken in a trial of the OX40 agonist ivuxolimab. The receptor set was obtained from an adult with an advanced solid tumor such as melanoma, head and neck, liver or kidney cancer.

The V gene is TRBV2, the J gene TRBJ2-2; D perhaps matches TRBD2 (6 bases). Germline CDR1 reads SNHLY; CDR2 reads FYNNEI. CDR3 size: 16 residues. Trimming stripped 4 bases from V and 5 bases from J, with 17 bases between. The chain's CDR3 is CASSGFEGGGTGELFF. CDR3 DNA sequence: TGTGCCAGCAGTGGGTTTGAGGGAGGTGGAACCGGGGAGCTGTTTTTT.

The V call is TRBV2, the J call TRBJ2-2; TRBD2 matches 8 bases. The length of the CDR3 is 16 residues. Trimming at V came to 6 bases and at J to 3 bases, leaving 9 bases not matched to a gene. CDR1 and CDR2 from the germline V gene are SNHLY and FYNNEI. CDR3: CASRGGSTSDTGELFF. The CDR3 bases are TGTGCCAGCAGGGGGGGGTCGACTAGCGACACCGGGGAGCTGTTTTTT.

This rearrangement joins TRBV4-1 to TRBJ2-3; 7 bases align to TRBD1. Germline CDR1 and CDR2: MGHRA and YSYEKL. V trimming: 6 bases; J trimming: 5 bases; junction bases outside the gene matches: 11. The CDR3 has 15 amino acids. The CDR3 bases are TGCGCCAGCAGACTACAGGGGACAAAGGGAGATACGCAGTATTTT. This codes for CASRLQGTKGDTQYF.

This chain joins TRBV7-2 and TRBJ2-3; 11 nucleotides line up with TRBD2. The CDR3 has 15 amino acids. J was trimmed by 6 bases and V by 10 bases; bases with no gene match: 12. Germline lookup yields CDR1 SGHTA and CDR2 FQGNSA. The CDR3 here is CATSSLAGGRDTQYF. Written as DNA, the CDR3 is TGTGCCACCTCCAGTCTAGCGGGAGGCCGGGATACGCAGTATTTT. Full variable domain (outside the CDR3, taken from reference TRBV7-2 and TRBJ2-3): GAGVSQSPSNKVTEKGKDVELRCDPISGHTALYWYRQSLGQGLEFLIYFQGNSAPDKSGLPSDRFSAERTGGSVSTLTIQRTQQEDSAVYLCATSSLAGGRDTQYFGPGTRLTVL.

This chain links TRBV5-1 with TRBJ2-3, with TRBD2 matching over 9 bases. This CDR3 comprises 16 residues. Unmatched junction bases numbered 6, after V lost 4 bases and J lost 0 bases. CDR1 and CDR2 (germline): SGHRS, YFSETQ. Written as DNA, the CDR3 is TGCGCCAGCAGCATAGGGACTAGCCCTAGCACAGATACGCAGTATTTT. Encoded protein: CASSIGTSPSTDTQYF.

The CDR3 protein is CASSPGPLNEKLFF. Here the CDR3 DNA reads TGTGCCAGTAGTCCTGGACCCCTTAATGAAAAACTGTTTTTT. The chain links TRBV19 to TRBJ1-4; D is ambiguous. Per germline, CDR1 LNHDA and CDR2 SQIVND (reference sequence). V gave up 5 bases and J gave up 4 bases, with 11 bases separating them. CDR3 length: 14 amino acids.